The 20 T cell receptor beta chains below come from one sample, sequenced in a study of regulatory T cells in long-lasting Graves disease. Time point in this sample: newly diagnosed GD, antithyroid drugs for less than 3 months. The TCR library used RNA extracted from PBMCs. Library construction for TCR beta used iRepertoire HTBI primers and Arm-PCR of CDR3 regions. TCRdb re-analysed the multiplex PCR reads in MiXCR, keeping a single row per CDR3 protein. The sample has around 400,000 distinct CDR3 sequences, approximately 10% seen once. The data were also submitted as part of a second study, on T cells in Graves' hyperthyroidism and ophthalmopathy.

The sample consisted of peripheral blood mononuclear cells (PBMCs), taken at new diagnosis, from a patient treated with antithyroid drugs. Receptor source: a woman under 30 with Graves disease.

This clonotype came up many times. The rearrangement joins TRBV27 to TRBJ2-1; perhaps TRBD2 as D (5 bases). The germline gives CDR1 MNHEY, CDR2 SMNVEV (reference sequence). V lost 2 bases, J lost 1 base, and 9 bases lay in between. The CDR3 contains 15 residues. The CDR3: CASSLVQRSYNEQFF. The CDR3, as DNA: TGTGCCAGCAGTTTAGTACAGCGGTCCTACAATGAGCAGTTCTTC.

The sample holds many counts of this clonotype. This chain links TRBV6-2 or TRBV6-3 with TRBJ1-1; no firm D call. The CDR3 is 12 amino acids. Trimming stripped 5 bases from V and 8 bases from J, with 12 bases between. Germline CDR1 reads MNHEY; CDR2 reads SVGEGT. The CDR3 region is CASSPEGLEAFF. CDR3 DNA: TGTGCCAGCAGTCCCGAGGGTCTGGAAGCTTTCTTT.

The chain is built from TRBV9 and TRBJ1-1; 7 bases line up with TRBD1. The CDR3 totals 16 residues. Germline assignment: CDR1 SGDLS and CDR2 YYNGEE. Trimming took 3 bases from V and 1 from J; bases not matched to a gene: 9. The CDR3 loop reads CASSAQPGQKNTEAFF. The DNA of the CDR3 is TGTGCCAGCAGCGCGCAGCCGGGACAGAAGAACACTGAAGCTTTCTTT. The whole variable domain, remainder taken from reference TRBV9 and TRBJ1-1, is DSGVTQTPKHLITATGQRVTLRCSPRSGDLSVYWYQQSLDQGLQFLIQYYNGEERAKGNILERFSAQQFPDLHSELNLSSLELGDSALYFCASSAQPGQKNTEAFFGQGTRLTVV.

This clonotype was seen at least ten times. The rearrangement uses TRBV15 and TRBJ1-5, with D maybe TRBD1 (5 bases). V was shortened by 0 bases and J by 5 bases, with 8 bases between the two germline ends. The CDR3 extends over 14 amino acids. CDR1 is LNHNV, CDR2 YYDKDF, per germline (reference sequence). The CDR3 spells CATSRDRDHQPQHF. The DNA for the CDR3 is TGTGCCACCAGCAGAGACAGGGATCATCAGCCCCAGCATTTT.

This clonotype appeared a few times. The V call is TRBV19, the J call TRBJ2-4; D is undetermined. The CDR3 covers 18 residues. The germline V gene encodes CDR1 LNHDA and CDR2 SQIVND (reference sequence). Trimming took off 3 bases at V and 6 bases at J, with 24 bases between the two ends. CDR3 sequence: CASSIDFRLVVSRNIQYF. CDR3 DNA: TGTGCCAGTAGTATCGATTTTCGGCTAGTTGTAAGCCGAAACATTCAGTACTTC.

In DNA form, the CDR3 reads TGTGCCAGCAGCTTAGCGCCCGAGGGGGGGTGGAGTCAGCCCCAGCATTTT. Its translation: CASSLAPEGGWSQPQHF. This chain connects TRBV7-2 to TRBJ1-5; D may be TRBD1 (6 bases). The CDR3 sequence is 17 residues long. V lost 0 bases, J lost 6 bases, and 18 bases lay in between. Germline values: CDR1 SGHTA, CDR2 FQGNSA.

This clonotype was recorded at least ten times. The V call is TRBV28, the J call TRBJ2-1; 7 nucleotides match TRBD1. This CDR3 is built from 16 residues. The germline gives CDR1 MDHEN, CDR2 SYDVKM. Trimming at V came to 5 bases and at J to 3 bases, leaving 10 bases not matched to a gene. The CDR3 here is CASSPRQGRFYNEQFF. Written as DNA, the CDR3 is TGTGCCAGCAGTCCGCGACAGGGCCGATTCTACAATGAGCAGTTCTTC. Complete variable domain (other parts from reference TRBV28 and TRBJ2-1): DVKVTQSSRYLVKRTGEKVFLECVQDMDHENMFWYRQDPGLGLRLIYFSYDVKMKEKGDIPEGYSVSREKKERFSLILESASTNQTSMYLCASSPRQGRFYNEQFFGPGTRLTVL.

The sample holds many counts of this clonotype. V is TRBV7-3 and J is TRBJ2-1; 14 nucleotides line up with TRBD2. Germline-derived CDR1 and CDR2 are SGHTA and FQGTGA. Germline trimming cut 5 bases from V and 8 bases from J; bases unmatched to any gene: 5. The CDR3 has 15 amino acids. CDR3 coding DNA: TGTGCCAGCAGCCTATGGGGACTAGCGGGGGATGAGCAGTTCTTC. Its protein is CASSLWGLAGDEQFF.

The chain is built from TRBV27 and TRBJ2-7, with 10 positions matching TRBD1. Germline V CDR1 and CDR2: MNHEY, SMNVEV (reference sequence). CDR3 length: 15 amino acids. Losses at the gene ends were 6 bases for V and 4 bases for J; bases not matched to a gene: 9. CDR3 residues: CASSSGTGESYEQYF. The CDR3 DNA follows: TGTGCCAGCAGCTCCGGGACAGGGGAATCGTACGAGCAGTACTTC.

This rearrangement joins TRBV6-1 to TRBJ2-2; D uncertain. V was clipped by 1 base and J by 0 bases, with 6 bases between them. The CDR3 is made up of 15 amino acids. In germline, CDR1 is MNHNS, CDR2 SASEGT. This CDR3 reads CASSEGDANTGELFF. CDR3 nucleotide sequence: TGTGCCAGCAGTGAAGGAGACGCGAACACCGGGGAGCTGTTTTTT.

This clonotype has a count of ten or more. The chain uses TRBV12-3 or TRBV12-4 and TRBJ2-3; no clear D gene. The V gene lost 1 base and the J gene lost 6 bases, with 11 bases spanning the gap. The CDR3 consists of 14 residues. The CDR3 DNA follows: TGTGCCAGCAGTTTAGGTCGCCTTACGGATACGCAGTATTTT. Translated, it gives CASSLGRLTDTQYF.

Ten or more counts support this clonotype. V is TRBV2 and J is TRBJ1-1; D remains unclear. CDR1 is SNHLY and CDR2 is FYNNEI in the germline V gene. Trimming removed 3 bases from V and 3 bases from J, with 11 bases in between. This CDR3 has 14 residues. The CDR3 region has the DNA TGTGCCAGCAGTGACCCCTTAGGTGACACTGAAGCTTTCTTT. Encoded protein: CASSDPLGDTEAFF.

In this sample, this clonotype turned up a few times. The V and J genes are TRBV5-4 and TRBJ2-1, with no clear D. Germline CDR1 SGHNT, CDR2 YYREEE (reference sequence). V was trimmed by 1 base and J by 7 bases, leaving 15 bases between them. The CDR3 contains 15 residues. The chain's CDR3 is CASSLPRYRANEQFF. The CDR3 DNA follows: TGTGCCAGCAGCTTGCCGAGGTATCGCGCAAATGAGCAGTTCTTC.

This clonotype showed up many times. This rearrangement joins TRBV29-1 to TRBJ2-2; D possibly uses TRBD1 or TRBD2 (5 bases each). The V end lost 5 bases, the J end lost 0 bases, and 10 bases lay between the germline ends. Germline V lookup: CDR1 SQVTM, CDR2 ANQGSEA. The CDR3 is made up of 14 amino acids. The CDR3 protein is CSVTRESNTGELFF. In DNA form, the CDR3 reads TGCAGCGTTACCAGGGAGTCGAACACCGGGGAGCTGTTTTTT.

This clonotype was counted many times. The J gene is TRBJ2-1, the V gene TRBV6-2 or TRBV6-3; TRBD2 matches at 7 bases. This CDR3 contains 16 residues. V gave up 2 bases and J gave up 6 bases; unmatched junction bases: 10. From germline, CDR1 is MNHEY and CDR2 SVGEGT. As DNA, the CDR3 is TGTGCCAGCAGTTACGACAGTGCGGGAGTCCCCAATGAGCAGTTCTTC. It specifies CASSYDSAGVPNEQFF.

This clonotype was counted a few times. J is TRBJ1-1 and V is TRBV10-3; no clear D gene. Per the germline V gene, CDR1 is ENHRY and CDR2 is SYGVKD. This CDR3 is built from 14 residues. V lost 6 bases to trimming and J lost 6 bases, with 17 bases between them. The CDR3 here is CAISRGVGGSEAFF. As DNA, the CDR3 is TGTGCCATCAGCCGTGGGGTGGGTGGGTCTGAAGCTTTCTTT.

This clonotype was recorded a few times. The chain carries TRBV6-2 or TRBV6-3 and TRBJ2-6; tentatively, D is TRBD2 (6 bases). CDR1 MNHEY and CDR2 SVGEGT come from the germline V gene. This CDR3 region has 16 residues. V lost 1 base and J 0 bases, leaving 7 bases between the germline ends. This CDR3 is CASSYLGGSGANVLTF. The CDR3, as DNA: TGTGCCAGCAGTTACTTGGGGGGCTCTGGGGCCAACGTCCTGACTTTC.

The rearrangement links TRBV20-1 to TRBJ1-5; D is unresolved. The CDR3 is 13 residues long. Germline values: CDR1 DFQATT, CDR2 SNEGSKA (reference sequence). V shed 5 bases and J shed 2 bases, with 10 bases lying between them. The CDR3 DNA sequence: TGCAGTGCTCCGCCTGTTCGCAATCAGCCCCAGCATTTT. This gives the protein CSAPPVRNQPQHF.

This clonotype was observed many times. This chain joins TRBV28 and TRBJ2-5; the D is unclear. The V gene's germline CDR1 is MDHEN and CDR2 SYDVKM. CDR3 length equals 13 residues. The V gene lost 5 bases and the J gene lost 4 bases, with 11 bases spanning the gap. DNA for the CDR3: TGTGCCAGCAGTCCTAACTCCGGAGAGACCCAGTACTTC. Amino acids: CASSPNSGETQYF.

At least ten counts were recorded for this clonotype. V and J are TRBV11-2 and TRBJ2-3, with D unresolved. V was cut by 0 bases and J by 4 bases, with 5 bases left in between. Germline values: CDR1 SGHAT, CDR2 FQNNGV. This CDR3 has 13 amino acids. Here the CDR3 reads CASSLEGADTQYF. CDR3 nucleotide sequence: TGTGCCAGCAGCTTAGAAGGAGCAGATACGCAGTATTTT.